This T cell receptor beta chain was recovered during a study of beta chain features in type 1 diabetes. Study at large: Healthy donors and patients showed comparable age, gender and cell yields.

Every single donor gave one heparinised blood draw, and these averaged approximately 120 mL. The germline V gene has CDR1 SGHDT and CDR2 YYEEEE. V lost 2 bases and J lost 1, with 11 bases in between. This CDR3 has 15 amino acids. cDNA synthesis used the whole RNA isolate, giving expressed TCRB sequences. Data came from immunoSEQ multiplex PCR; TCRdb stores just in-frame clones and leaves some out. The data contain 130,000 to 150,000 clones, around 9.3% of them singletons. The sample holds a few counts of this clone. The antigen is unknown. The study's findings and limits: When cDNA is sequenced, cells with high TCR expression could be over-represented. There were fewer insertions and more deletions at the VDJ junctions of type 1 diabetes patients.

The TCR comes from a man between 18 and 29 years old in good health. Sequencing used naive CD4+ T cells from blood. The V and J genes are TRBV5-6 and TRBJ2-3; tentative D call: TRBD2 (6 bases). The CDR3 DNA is TGTGCCAGCAGCTTTCTACGCGGGGGCACAGATACGCAGTATTTT. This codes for CASSFLRGGTDTQYF.